A single sample is the source of the 8 T cell receptor beta chains below, sequenced in a study of cytomegalovirus exposure and HLA in healthy donors. A multiplex PCR was run with 60 Vbeta primers and 13 Jbeta primers. TCRdb's copy holds only in-frame clones and misses some; the assay was immunoSEQ multiplex PCR. This specimen shows approximately 210,000 clones; the ten leading clones hold roughly 0.98%. Sample: PBMCs. Receptors originate from a woman younger than 45 in good health and CMV-seropositive.

This CDR3 is CASSLEQRLQETQYF. CDR3 bases: TGCGCCAGCAGCTTGGAACAGCGGCTCCAAGAGACCCAGTACTTC. The chain carries TRBV5-1 and TRBJ2-5, with D perhaps matching TRBD2 (5 bases). The CDR3 extends over 15 amino acids. V was trimmed by 0 bases and J by 1 base, leaving 10 bases between them. Germline V gives CDR1 SGHRS, CDR2 YFSETQ.

The chain links TRBV19 to TRBJ1-3; a possible D gene is TRBD1 (5 bases). CDR1 and CDR2 from the germline V gene are LNHDA and SQIVND (reference sequence). V was clipped by 0 bases and J by 0 bases, with 9 bases between them. The CDR3 consists of 16 residues. The CDR3 is CASSIDRDSSGNTIYF. CDR3 bases: TGTGCCAGTAGTATAGACCGGGACTCCTCTGGAAACACCATATATTTT.

The V call is TRBV7-2, the J call TRBJ2-1, with 8 bases fitting TRBD2. Looked up from germline, CDR1 is SGHTA and CDR2 is FQGNSA. The V gene end was trimmed by 6 bases and the J gene end by 7 bases; junction bases not matched to a gene: 11. The CDR3 is 15 amino acids. CDR3 coding DNA: TGTGCCAGCAGTCGCCCGGGACTAGAGGGGAATGAGCAGTTCTTC. It translates to CASSRPGLEGNEQFF.

For the CDR3, the DNA is TGTGCCTGGAGTGAGCAGGGCTACGAGCAGTACTTC. Residues: CAWSEQGYEQYF. V and J are TRBV30 and TRBJ2-7; possibly TRBD1 for D (5 bases). The CDR3 length is 12 residues. The germline gives CDR1 GTSNPN, CDR2 SVGIG (reference sequence). V shed 1 base and J shed 3 bases, with 7 bases lying between them.

V and J are TRBV7-2 and TRBJ2-5; 9 bases align to TRBD2. The germline gives CDR1 SGHTA, CDR2 FQGNSA. V shed 5 bases and J 6 bases; nucleotides not matched to a gene: 10. The CDR3 totals 15 residues. The CDR3 DNA is TGTGCCAGCAGCACCTTCGGGACTAGCCGACAGACCCAGTACTTC. Encoded protein: CASSTFGTSRQTQYF.

The chain recombines TRBV5-1 with TRBJ1-1; the D is unclear. This CDR3 comprises 13 residues. Trimming left V 2 bases short and J 0 bases short, with 5 bases between. Germline V lookup: CDR1 SGHRS, CDR2 YFSETQ. The CDR3 protein is CASSLLMNTEAFF. For the CDR3, the DNA is TGCGCCAGCAGCTTACTCATGAACACTGAAGCTTTCTTT.

This sequence joins TRBV5-1 and TRBJ1-5; possibly TRBD1 for D (5 bases). This CDR3 region has 16 residues. The germline V gene encodes CDR1 SGHRS and CDR2 YFSETQ. The V and J ends lost 0 bases and 0 bases respectively, with 10 bases between them. DNA for the CDR3: TGCGCCAGCAGCTTGGTTCCAGGGTATAGCAATCAGCCCCAGCATTTT. Amino acids: CASSLVPGYSNQPQHF.

This chain connects TRBV7-6 to TRBJ1-6; D may be TRBD1 (5 bases). The V gene's germline CDR1 is SGHVS and CDR2 FNYEAQ. Trimming pared 5 bases from V and 0 bases from J, leaving 11 bases between. The CDR3 consists of 16 residues. The chain's CDR3 is CASSPGGSSYNSPLHF. The CDR3 nucleotides read TGTGCCAGCAGCCCTGGGGGGAGCTCCTATAATTCACCCCTCCACTTT.